The source of this T cell receptor (beta chain) is a study of blood T cell repertoires in COVID-19 (dated by TCRdb to between 2020 and 2021). Study-level background: Collaborator samples came from the United States, Italy and Spain and covered acute and convalescent phases of COVID-19. Nearly every sample came with metadata listing a de-identified subject ID, COVID-19 status, age in years and sex. The repertoires were released in a freely available public database meant as a resource for research on the immune response to SARS-CoV-2. The dataset comprised deeply sampled blood TCRbeta repertoires from subjects exposed to, actively infected with, or recovered from COVID-19. Samples were obtained from the ongoing ImmuneRACE study (first 160 participants) and from about 1,300 subjects provided by 6 global collaborators. The material from the prospective study consisted of cDNA or gDNA derived from T cells, B-cell-depleted T cells, or PBMCs. Where HLA class I and class II types were available, the types were taken from metadata supplied by the sample provider, not from assay-based typing. Paper-wide results and their limitations: How much clinical and demographic metadata was included differed by source and by participant, and the metadata was provided uncurated.

Participants in the prospective study were aged about 18 to 89 years, lived in about two dozen United States geographic areas, and enrolled through a virtual design. To assign participants to cohorts, the prospective study relied on clinical history that participants themselves reported in a screening survey and a study questionnaire. Exposed participants had been in contact, within 2 weeks of entering the study, with a person who had a PCR-confirmed or clinician-diagnosed case of COVID-19. Mobile phlebotomists in the prospective study collected whole blood, serum and a nasopharyngeal or oropharyngeal swab from every participant. Over an approximately two-month period, participants in the prospective study had the option of providing additional blood draws and questionnaires. Before DNA extraction, blood samples from the prospective study were shipped at room temperature or frozen. As regards this clone: Which antigen it targets is not known. Base qualities are not at hand, and no much larger clone is one base apart.

TCRbeta CDR3 regions were amplified from genomic DNA by means of the immunoSEQ Assay, a bias-controlled multiplex PCR. The original pipeline was this. Within the assay, amplification of reference gene primers was used to estimate how many nucleated cells each sample contained. To quantify the absolute abundance of each unique TCRbeta CDR3 rearrangement, sequence reads were collapsed and filtered. For each sample, productive Simpson clonality was calculated as the square root of Simpson's diversity index over productive rearrangements. Sourced from immuneACCESS, this table was stored by TCRdb with only in-frame sequences that have V and J called. A share of the clones is absent; for the studies checked, an unresolved V gene accounts for under half, and the remainder has no known explanation. V and J calls plus clone size are reproduced from that table; the DNA served to infer D and trimming. The sample data list over 200,000 clones, and over 70% of these were observed just once. Of the sample, about 4% is held by the ten largest clones.

CDR3 length: 13 amino acids, cysteine to phenylalanine. CDR3 DNA is the only sequence kept; it has 39 bases, read in frame from the first base. At the junction V is shortened by 3 bases and J by 0 bases, with 5 bases in between. The germline V gene (reference sequence) provides CDR1 SEHNR and CDR2 FQNEAQ. The sample consisted of PBMCs or T cells enriched from blood (not recorded which). Recombination connected TRBV7-9 to TRBJ1-1, with the D gene uncertain. This sequence was found in a woman in her 30s who had been exposed to COVID-19. The bases are TGTGCCAGCAGCTTGAGTTTGAACACTGAAGCTTTCTTT. The encoded protein is CASSLSLNTEAFF.